This entry describes one T cell receptor beta chain. No cognate antigen has been identified for it. No base qualities exist here, and no much larger clone lies one base off it. This sample is part of a study of cytomegalovirus exposure and HLA in healthy donors (dated by TCRdb to 2016 to 2017). The study in broad terms: An earlier analysis of some 620 of the donors reported approximately 260 Gb of sequence data and around 100 million unique TCR beta sequences obtained from approximately 180 million T cells. About 280 gigabases of sequencing data and 80 million or so unique TCR sequences were included in an early release covering 550 to 800 HLA-typed donors. The genetic ancestry cluster associated with self-reported Caucasian donors included about 84% of the 398 genotyped donors. The study aimed to test whether cataloging public T cell receptors could reveal signatures of past pathogen exposure. The study used immunosequencing to profile the T cell repertoires of approximately 650 subjects and linked those repertoires to cytomegalovirus serostatus. Besides the first cohort of under 700 subjects, a separate validation cohort made up of over 95 different subjects was used. The study combined high-throughput TCR immunosequencing, statistical association of individual TCRs with disease status, and machine learning to predict cytomegalovirus infection status. A later analysis re-analyzed previously published TCR beta repertoires from about 730 donors and added high-resolution HLA genotyping to study TCR occurrence patterns. Rather than drawing on any new phenotypic data, the later analysis identified candidate immune exposures from TCR beta sequences and the way those sequences occurred across donors. To decide whether each TCR beta V gene segment behaved as functional or pseudogenic, an earlier analysis of 587 of the donors relied on high-throughput TCR beta sequencing. Alongside the repertoire data, information on donor age, sex, ethnicity and CMV serostatus was compiled. In a later genetic analysis, genome-wide SNP genotypes for about three fifths of the roughly 670 donors were used, and that subset was treated as a discovery cohort. Every repertoire in the discovery cohort had been generated on one and the same sequencing platform. Class I and class II HLA loci were covered by the typing at four-digit resolution. Typing coverage differed by locus: A, B, C, DRB1 and DQB1 were typed in about 629-640 donors, DQA1 in 500 to 550, DPA1 in 600 to 610, and DPB1 in 472. A handful of DR-DQ haplotypes were treated as single units for association and clustering because of strong linkage in the cohort. Among almost 400 genotyped donors of the cohort, an average of roughly 240,000 unique TCR beta nucleotide sequences were sequenced per donor, roughly 18% of them non-productive.

V is cut by 2 bases and J by 4 bases, and the space between the germline ends is 7 bases. Including the terminal cysteine and phenylalanine, the CDR3 comprises 12 residues. Kept here is only the CDR3 DNA, which spans 36 bases and is read in frame from base 1. CDR1 SQVTM and CDR2 ANQGSEA were looked up in the germline V gene. In total, 666 healthy bone marrow donors made up the cohort. Cohort members were all nominally healthy when sampled, although unrecorded immune exposures were likely present. The donor was CMV seronegative and belonged to the group of roughly 330 seronegative cohort members. A peripheral blood sample was provided by each donor, and peripheral blood mononuclear cells were used for TCR beta sequencing. Genomic DNA extraction from the blood cell samples was performed with the Qiagen DNeasy Blood Extraction Kit. The library came from the immunoSEQ multiplex PCR assay. For the multiplex PCR, a mixture combining 60 forward primers for TCR Vbeta segments and 13 reverse primers for TCR Jbeta segments was used. The CDR3 region of rearranged TCR beta genes was amplified from genomic DNA with a multiplex PCR assay. The amplified TCR beta libraries were sequenced on the Illumina HiSeq System as 87-base-pair reads. The study's own analysis went as follows. A later analysis tallied roughly 78 million unique TCR beta chains across the 700 or so repertoires, and some 10 million of those chains were shared by two or more donors. A nearest-neighbor algorithm error-corrected the raw reads and collapsed the reads into unique sequences, merging closely related sequences to remove PCR and sequencing errors. V, D and J gene segments were assigned by aligning CDR3 sequences to IMGT reference sequences. Each retained sequence needed at least a six-nucleotide match to both a V gene segment and a J gene segment. Rearrangements were called productive when the CDR3 lacked stop codons and stayed in frame with V and J; all others were non-productive. Following IMGT convention, CDR3 was defined as the stretch from the second conserved V-encoded cysteine up to the conserved J-encoded phenylalanine. In an earlier analysis of 500 to 650 of the donors, sequences lacking an unambiguous match to a single V gene segment were excluded. In an earlier analysis of a few hundred of the donors, V segments were called functional above 56.7% productive rearrangements and were called segregating when the between-donor standard deviation exceeded 5%. A statistical classification framework was built to diagnose cytomegalovirus status from the catalog of TCR beta chain sequences. In a later analysis, TCR nucleotide sequences were compared against IMGT/GENE-DB human TR gene sequences so that V and J genes could be assigned. In a later analysis, CDR3 sequences and most-parsimonious VDJ recombination scenarios were assigned using the TCRdist pipeline. A later analysis defined each TCR beta chain by its CDR3 amino acid sequence plus V-gene family, and excluded reads lacking a unique V-gene family. A later analysis removed nearly 600 highly shared, low-generation-probability nucleotide sequences to deal with suspected cross-contamination and a sequencing artifact. In a later analysis, a clonal expansion index for each public chain was calculated from normalized within-repertoire ranks of inferred template counts. In a later analysis, generation probabilities were computed with a VDJ recombination model fitted to out-of-frame rearrangements, and the resulting probabilities were checked against IGoR. A later analysis scored TCR-TCR, TCR-HLA and TCR-CMV co-occurrence with hypergeometric tests, applying a repertoire-size bias correction to TCR pairs. In a later analysis, false discovery rates were estimated by permuting HLA or CMV assignments 20 times. In a later analysis, co-occurring TCRs were grouped using DBSCAN, with TCRdist sequence similarity added in when clustering inside HLA-allele-positive subsets. For co-occurrence clustering, repertoires with fewer than 30,000 or more than 120,000 public chains were excluded, along with about five repertoires with anomalous nucleotide sharing. The table comes from immuneACCESS by way of TCRdb, which keeps in-frame sequences with V and J called. Part of the clones is missing from these tables; in studies checked, under half for an unresolved V gene and the rest for unknown reasons. The V and J calls and clone size are taken from that table; D and trimming were inferred from the DNA. This sample lists 50,000 to 70,000 clones; around 80% were detected once. Roughly 5.7% of the sample lies in the top ten.

The full study reports these points: A further reported finding was that TCR beta sequences accurately predicted the HLA-A and HLA-B alleles for most subjects in the first cohort. A few of the identified cytomegalovirus-associated TCR beta chains were confirmed in vitro to be specific for cytomegalovirus antigens. Linkage disequilibrium might explain the correlated functional status among segregating V segments, but an unknown experimental factor could not be excluded. Roughly uniform sequencing depth across donors was assumed in presence/absence analyses, although this assumption may not hold. Because HLA typing was missing for some donors at each locus, association tests included only the typed subset. This cohort had only TCR beta chains sequenced, and the lack of alpha or paired-chain data limited which features could be detected. For the cohort, immune exposure information was limited to CMV serostatus. Some IMGT-functional V segments, including TRBV6-2 and TRBV6-3, could not be told apart with the 87-base-pair reads, so those segments were excluded. According to a later analysis, most CMV-associated TCR beta chains appeared to be HLA-restricted, and the HLA associations seemed to be driven largely by CMV exposure. While some public TCRs were present in many individuals, most TCR sequences turned up only very rarely across donors. In a later analysis, HLA-associated TCR beta chains showed more clonal expansion and lower generation probabilities than non-associated chains that were equally common. In an earlier analysis of under 600 of the donors, most TCR beta V segments were observed in productive rearrangements about 90% or about 30% of the time, broadly matching IMGT annotations. Assigning TCR associations to individual alleles was difficult when HLA alleles, especially DR and DQ, strongly co-occurred. V-gene and J-gene trimming of TCR beta chains was associated with a missense DCLRE1C variant in a later genetic analysis, and the association was replicated in an independent cohort. A cluster of highly shared sequence variants was judged likely to represent a technical artifact of the sequencing pipeline. Cytomegalovirus status was reported to be diagnosed by the classifier with high specificity and sensitivity in both the original and validation cohorts. In the study, approximately 150 TCR beta chains were listed as associated with cytomegalovirus. According to a later analysis, parvovirus B19, influenza, CMV and Epstein-Barr virus appeared linked to several top co-occurrence clusters. In a later analysis, TCR association rates were found to vary across HLA loci, with the most associated TCRs seen for DRB1 alleles and the fewest for HLA-C alleles. Because counts were too low, approximately 18 rarely observed V segments, including chromosome 9 orphons, were excluded from the earlier analysis of around 590 of the donors. The authors suggested that the approach could potentially be generalized to other disease states and immunological phenotypes. In a later genetic analysis, fewer N-insertions in productive TCRs were reported among donors in an Asian-associated ancestry cluster than the roughly 670-donor mean. At a false discovery rate of 0.05, a later analysis linked some 17,000 TCR beta sequences to specific HLA alleles.

Recombination linked TRBV29-1 to TRBJ2-3; no confident D gene assignment can be made. The specimen was PBMCs. The TCR sequence derives from a male donor in good health and CMV-seronegative. The CDR3 amino acid sequence is: CSVEIRADTQYF. The base sequence is TGCAGCGTTGAAATACGGGCAGATACGCAGTATTTT.